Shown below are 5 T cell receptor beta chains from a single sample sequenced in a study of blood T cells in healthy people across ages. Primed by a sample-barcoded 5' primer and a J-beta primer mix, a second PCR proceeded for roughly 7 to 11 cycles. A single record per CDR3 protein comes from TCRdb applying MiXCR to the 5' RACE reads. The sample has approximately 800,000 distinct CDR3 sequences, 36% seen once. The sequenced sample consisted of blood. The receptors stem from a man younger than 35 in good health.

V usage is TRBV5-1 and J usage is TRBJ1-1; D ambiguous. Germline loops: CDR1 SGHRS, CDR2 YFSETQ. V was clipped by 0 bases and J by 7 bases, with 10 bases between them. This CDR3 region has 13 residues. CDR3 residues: CASSLAGNGEAFF. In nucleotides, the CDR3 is TGCGCCAGCAGCTTGGCCGGAAACGGTGAAGCTTTCTTT.

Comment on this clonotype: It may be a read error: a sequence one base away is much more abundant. The DNA for the CDR3 is TGTGCCAGCAGTTTAGTCGGACAGCCCAATGAGCAGTACTTC. It translates to CASSLVGQPNEQYF. This chain connects TRBV12-3 or TRBV12-4 to TRBJ2-7; possible D gene TRBD1, 6 bases. The CDR3 is 14 amino acids. V lost 1 base and J 7 bases, leaving 14 bases between the germline ends.

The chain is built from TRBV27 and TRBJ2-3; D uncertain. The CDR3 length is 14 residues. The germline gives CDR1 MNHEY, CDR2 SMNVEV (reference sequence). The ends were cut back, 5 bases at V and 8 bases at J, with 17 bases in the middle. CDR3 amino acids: CASSVEMPIGTQYF. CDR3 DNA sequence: TGTGCCAGCAGTGTAGAGATGCCAATTGGTACGCAGTATTTT.

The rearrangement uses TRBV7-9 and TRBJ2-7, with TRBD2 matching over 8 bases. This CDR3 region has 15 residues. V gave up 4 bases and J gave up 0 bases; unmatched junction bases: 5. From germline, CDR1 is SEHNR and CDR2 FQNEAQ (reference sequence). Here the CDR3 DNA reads TGTGCCAGCAGCTCTGAGCGGGGGAGCTCCTACGAGCAGTACTTC. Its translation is CASSSERGSSYEQYF.

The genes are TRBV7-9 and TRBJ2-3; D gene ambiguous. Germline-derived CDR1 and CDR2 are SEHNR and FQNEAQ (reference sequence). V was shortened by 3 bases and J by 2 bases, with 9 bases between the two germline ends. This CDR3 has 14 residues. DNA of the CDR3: TGTGCCAGCAGCTTCACCACAAACACAGATACGCAGTATTTT. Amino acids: CASSFTTNTDTQYF.